This entry concerns a single TCR beta chain. Germline V gene lookup returns CDR1 SGHAT and CDR2 FQNNGV. Trimming took 1 base from V and 3 from J, leaving 18 bases between them. The CDR3 spans 17 residues. This sample stems from a study of Graves' ophthalmopathy and Graves' hyperthyroidism. RNA transcripts provided the template for amplifying TCR beta CDR3 regions. Second-round multiplex PCR came after a first-round RT-PCR that employed HTBI primers. From the multiplex PCR reads, TCRdb called clonotypes with MiXCR, one entry per CDR3 protein. The top ten clones hold 2.5% to 3% of a sample with 400,000 to 500,000 distinct CDR3 sequences, 21% of them seen once. People with hyperthyroidism were aged 18 to 65 and newly diagnosed, under 2 months' duration. The authors diagnosed from clinical symptoms, serum thyroxine, TRAb, thyroid ultrasound and orbital computed tomography.

The chain has TRBV11-2 and TRBJ1-2; a weak D match, TRBD1 (5 bases). This TCR came from a woman aged 18-35 years with stable Graves' hyperthyroidism. The sequencing input was peripheral blood. In nucleotides, the CDR3 is TGTGCCAGCAGCTTAGTACGGTCGTCAGGGATATACTATGGCTACACCTTC. Residues: CASSLVRSSGIYYGYTF.